This TCR beta chain was captured by sequencing in a study of blood T cell repertoires in COVID-19. Germline loops: CDR1 MNHEY, CDR2 SVGEGT. V shed 2 bases and J shed 5 bases, with 9 bases lying between them. The CDR3 covers 13 residues. Profiling relied on immunoSEQ multiplex PCR, and the TCRdb table lists in-frame clones only, not all of them. The sample holds around 95,000 clones, approximately 81% seen once. The chain combines TRBV6-2 or TRBV6-3 with TRBJ1-2; D is ambiguous. The clonotype comes from a woman older than 75 with acute or convalescent COVID-19. The sequenced material came from peripheral blood. CDR3 coding DNA: TGTGCCAGCAGTTACCTACCTGAGTATGGCTACACCTTC. It yields the protein CASSYLPEYGYTF.